This T cell receptor (beta chain) was obtained from a study of T cell responses to AZD1222 COVID-19 vaccine. Some clones are missing from TCRdb's copy, which holds only in-frame ones; the method was immunoSEQ multiplex PCR. The table lists 68,000 or so clones, over 60% of them singletons, with about 12% in the top ten. Germline V lookup: CDR1 MDHEN, CDR2 SYDVKM. The CDR3 runs 16 residues. V lost 6 bases and J lost 4, with 21 bases in between. The chain joins TRBV28 to TRBJ2-5; D is tentatively TRBD1 or TRBD2 (6 bases each). The sample was peripheral blood, taken on day 0 of AZD1222 vaccination. The TCR was taken from an adult in good health. The CDR3 is CASSQFWGARIETQYF. As DNA, the CDR3 is TGTGCCAGCAGCCAGTTTTGGGGGGCCCGGATAGAGACCCAGTACTTC.